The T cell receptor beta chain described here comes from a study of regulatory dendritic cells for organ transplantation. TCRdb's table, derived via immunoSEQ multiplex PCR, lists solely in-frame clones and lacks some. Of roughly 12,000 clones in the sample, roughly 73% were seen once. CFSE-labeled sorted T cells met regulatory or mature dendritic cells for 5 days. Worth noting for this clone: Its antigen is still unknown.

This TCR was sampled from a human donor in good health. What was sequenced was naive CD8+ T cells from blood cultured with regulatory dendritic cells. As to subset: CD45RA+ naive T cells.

The CDR3 loop is CASSLGGVGTEAFF. The DNA of the CDR3 is TGTGCCAGCAGCTTAGGGGGGGTCGGGACTGAAGCTTTCTTT. This chain connects TRBV7-9 to TRBJ1-1, with D tentatively TRBD1 (5 bases). The CDR3 runs 14 residues. Per the germline V gene, CDR1 is SEHNR and CDR2 is FQNEAQ (reference sequence). With 1 base removed from V and 5 bases from J, the gap between germline ends came to 11 bases.